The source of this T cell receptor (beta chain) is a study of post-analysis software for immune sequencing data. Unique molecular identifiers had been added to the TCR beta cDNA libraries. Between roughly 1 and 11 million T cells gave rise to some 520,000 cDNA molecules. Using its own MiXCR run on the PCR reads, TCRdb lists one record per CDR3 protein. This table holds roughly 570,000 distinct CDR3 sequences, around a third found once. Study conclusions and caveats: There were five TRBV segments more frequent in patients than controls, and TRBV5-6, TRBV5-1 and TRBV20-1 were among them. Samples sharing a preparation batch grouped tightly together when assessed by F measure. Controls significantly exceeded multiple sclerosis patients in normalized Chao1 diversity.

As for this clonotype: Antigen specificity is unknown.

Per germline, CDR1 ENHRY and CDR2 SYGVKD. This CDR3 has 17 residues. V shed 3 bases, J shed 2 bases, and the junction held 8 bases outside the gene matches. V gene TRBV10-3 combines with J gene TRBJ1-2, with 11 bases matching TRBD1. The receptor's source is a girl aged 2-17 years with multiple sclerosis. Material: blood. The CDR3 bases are TGTGCCATCAGTGATACCGGGACAGGGGGGGGCAACTATGGCTACACCTTC. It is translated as CAISDTGTGGGNYGYTF.